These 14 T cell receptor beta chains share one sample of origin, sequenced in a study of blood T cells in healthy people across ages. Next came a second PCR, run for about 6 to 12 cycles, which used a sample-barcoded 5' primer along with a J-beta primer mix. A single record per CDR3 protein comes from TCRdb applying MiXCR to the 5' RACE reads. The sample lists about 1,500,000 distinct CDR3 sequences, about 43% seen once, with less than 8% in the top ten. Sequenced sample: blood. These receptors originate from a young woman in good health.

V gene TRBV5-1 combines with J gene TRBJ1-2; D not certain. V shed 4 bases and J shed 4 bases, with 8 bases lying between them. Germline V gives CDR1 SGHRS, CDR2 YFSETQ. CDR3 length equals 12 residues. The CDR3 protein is CASSEDVYGYTF. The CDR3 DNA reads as TGCGCCAGCAGCGAGGACGTCTATGGCTACACCTTC.

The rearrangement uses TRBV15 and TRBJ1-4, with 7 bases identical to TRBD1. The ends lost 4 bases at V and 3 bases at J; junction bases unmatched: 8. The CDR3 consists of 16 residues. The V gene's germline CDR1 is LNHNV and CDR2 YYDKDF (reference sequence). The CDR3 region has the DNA TGTGCCACCAGCACAGTATGGACAGGTTCTAATGAAAAACTGTTTTTT. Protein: CATSTVWTGSNEKLFF. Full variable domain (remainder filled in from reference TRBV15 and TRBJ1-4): DAMVIQNPRYQVTQFGKPVTLSCSQTLNHNVMYWYQQKSSQAPKLLFHYYDKDFNNEADTPDNFQSRRPNTSFCFLDIRSPGLGDTAMYLCATSTVWTGSNEKLFFGSGTQLSVL.

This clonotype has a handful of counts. The CDR3 DNA sequence: TGTGCCAGCAGCCAAGCGACTAGCGGGGGGGCCGTTTACCAAGAGACCCAGTACTTC. Residues: CASSQATSGGAVYQETQYF. The chain links TRBV4-2 to TRBJ2-5; 14 bases line up with TRBD2. The CDR3 length is 19 residues. Trimming removed 1 base from V and 0 bases from J; junction bases left unmatched: 7. Germline V gives CDR1 LGHNA, CDR2 YNFKEQ.

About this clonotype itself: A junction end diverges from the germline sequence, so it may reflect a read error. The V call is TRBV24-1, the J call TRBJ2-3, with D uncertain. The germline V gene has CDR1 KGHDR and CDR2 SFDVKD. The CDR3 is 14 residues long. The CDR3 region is CAISDAYSTDTQYF. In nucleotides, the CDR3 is TGTGCCATCAGTGATGCCTACAGCACAGATACGCAGTATTTT.

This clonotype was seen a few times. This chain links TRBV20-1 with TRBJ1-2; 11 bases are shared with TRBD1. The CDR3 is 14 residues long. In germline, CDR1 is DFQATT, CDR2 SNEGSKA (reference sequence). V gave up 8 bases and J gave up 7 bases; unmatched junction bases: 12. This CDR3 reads CSTRTGGAEGGYTF. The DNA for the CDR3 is TGCAGTACCCGGACAGGGGGCGCTGAGGGTGGCTACACCTTC.

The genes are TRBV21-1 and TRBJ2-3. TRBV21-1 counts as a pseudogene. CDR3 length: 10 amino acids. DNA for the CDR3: TGTGCCAGCAGCATTCCGACGCAGTATTTT. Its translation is CASSIPTQYF.

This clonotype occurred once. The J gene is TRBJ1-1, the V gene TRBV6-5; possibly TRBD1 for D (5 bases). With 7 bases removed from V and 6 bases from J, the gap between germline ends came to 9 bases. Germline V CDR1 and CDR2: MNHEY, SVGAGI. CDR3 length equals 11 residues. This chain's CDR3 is CASITGAEAFF. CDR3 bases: TGTGCCAGCATCACGGGGGCTGAAGCTTTCTTT.

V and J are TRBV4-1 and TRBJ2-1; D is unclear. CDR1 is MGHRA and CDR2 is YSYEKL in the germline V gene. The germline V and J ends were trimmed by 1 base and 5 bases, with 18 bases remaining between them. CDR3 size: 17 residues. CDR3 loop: CASSQVPGPGPHNEQFF. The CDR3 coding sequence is TGCGCCAGCAGCCAAGTACCGGGCCCCGGGCCCCACAATGAGCAGTTCTTC.

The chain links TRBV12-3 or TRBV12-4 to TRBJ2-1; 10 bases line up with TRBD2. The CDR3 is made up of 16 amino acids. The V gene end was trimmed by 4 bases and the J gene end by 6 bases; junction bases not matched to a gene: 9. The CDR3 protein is CASSSKRGGLSNEQFF. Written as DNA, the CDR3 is TGTGCCAGCAGTTCAAAGCGGGGGGGCCTGTCCAATGAGCAGTTCTTC.

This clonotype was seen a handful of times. The CDR3 region is CASSYSAGTSGNEQFF. In nucleotides, the CDR3 is TGTGCCAGCAGTTACTCTGCCGGGACTAGCGGCAATGAGCAGTTCTTC. V is TRBV6-2 or TRBV6-3 and J is TRBJ2-1, with TRBD2 matching 11 bases. This CDR3 has 16 residues. The V gene end was trimmed by 0 bases and the J gene end by 6 bases; junction bases not matched to a gene: 4. Germline values: CDR1 MNHEY, CDR2 SVGEGT.

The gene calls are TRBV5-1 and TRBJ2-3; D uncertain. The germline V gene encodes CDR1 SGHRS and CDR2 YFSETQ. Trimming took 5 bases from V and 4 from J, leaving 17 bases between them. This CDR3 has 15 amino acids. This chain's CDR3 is CASRTLTELSDTQYF. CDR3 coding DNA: TGCGCCAGCAGAACATTGACGGAGCTTTCAGATACGCAGTATTTT.

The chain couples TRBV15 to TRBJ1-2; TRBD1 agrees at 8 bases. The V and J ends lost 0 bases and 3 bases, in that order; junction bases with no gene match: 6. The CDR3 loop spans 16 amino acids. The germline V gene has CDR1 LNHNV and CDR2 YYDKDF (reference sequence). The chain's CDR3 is CATSRDGDRIDYGYTF. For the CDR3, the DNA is TGTGCCACCAGCAGAGATGGGGACAGGATAGACTATGGCTACACCTTC.

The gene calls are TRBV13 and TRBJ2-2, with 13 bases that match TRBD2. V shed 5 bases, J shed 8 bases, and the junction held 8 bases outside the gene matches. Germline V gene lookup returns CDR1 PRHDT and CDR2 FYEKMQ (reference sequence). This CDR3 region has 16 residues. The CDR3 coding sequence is TGTGCCAGCAGCCAAGGACTAGCGGGGGTAACTGGGGAGCTGTTTTTT. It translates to CASSQGLAGVTGELFF.

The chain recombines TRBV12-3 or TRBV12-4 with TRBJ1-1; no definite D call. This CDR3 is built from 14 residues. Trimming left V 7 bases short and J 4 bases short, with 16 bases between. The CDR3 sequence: CASIPHQRFTEAFF. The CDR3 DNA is TGTGCCAGCATCCCCCACCAGAGGTTCACTGAAGCTTTCTTT.